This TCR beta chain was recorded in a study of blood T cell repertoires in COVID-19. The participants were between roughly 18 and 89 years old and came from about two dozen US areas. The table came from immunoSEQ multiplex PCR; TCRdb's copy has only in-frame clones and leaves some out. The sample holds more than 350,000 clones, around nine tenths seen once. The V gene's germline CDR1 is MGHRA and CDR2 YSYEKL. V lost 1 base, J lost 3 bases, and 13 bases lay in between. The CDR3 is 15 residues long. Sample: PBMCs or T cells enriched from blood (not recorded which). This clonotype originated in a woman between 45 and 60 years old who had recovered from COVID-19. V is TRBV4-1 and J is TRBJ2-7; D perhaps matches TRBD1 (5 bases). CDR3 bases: TGCGCCAGCAGCCAAGGGGCAGGGATAGGCTACGAGCAGTACTTC. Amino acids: CASSQGAGIGYEQYF.